These 12 T cell receptor beta chains originate from one sample sequenced in a study of blood T cell repertoires in COVID-19. Measured with immunoSEQ multiplex PCR; TCRdb has only the in-frame clones, and not every one. The top ten hold around 5.5% of the sample, which has approximately 110,000 clones, approximately 85% seen once. Sequenced input: peripheral blood. The receptors were gathered from a woman aged 55-69 years with COVID-19, enrolled during active disease.

The V and J genes are TRBV29-1 and TRBJ1-4, with D hard to call. The V gene lost 5 bases and the J gene lost 6 bases, with 13 bases spanning the gap. The CDR3 covers 13 residues. Germline values: CDR1 SQVTM, CDR2 ANQGSEA. The chain's CDR3 is CSVTSGSYEKLFF. DNA of the CDR3: TGCAGCGTTACCTCCGGTTCCTATGAAAAACTGTTTTTT. The variable domain in full, completed from reference TRBV29-1 and TRBJ1-4, reads SAVISQKPSRDICQRGTSLTIQCQVDSQVTMMFWYRQQPGQSLTLIATANQGSEATYESGFVIDKFPISRPNLTFSTLTVSNMSPEDSSIYLCSVTSGSYEKLFFGSGTQLSVL.

This rearrangement joins TRBV6-5 to TRBJ1-2; possibly TRBD1 for D (6 bases). From germline, CDR1 is MNHEY and CDR2 SVGAGI. The V gene lost 5 bases and the J gene lost 5 bases, with 18 bases spanning the gap. The CDR3 sequence is 15 residues long. In DNA form, the CDR3 reads TGTGCCAGCAGTCGCTCCCCCAGGGGAGGGTATGGCTACACCTTC. This sequence encodes CASSRSPRGGYGYTF.

The chain links TRBV27 to TRBJ1-2, with TRBD1 identical over 7 bases. This CDR3 comprises 16 residues. Per the germline V gene, CDR1 is MNHEY and CDR2 is SMNVEV (reference sequence). J was trimmed by 3 bases and V by 6 bases; bases with no gene match: 13. The CDR3 loop is CASSAEPDRLDYGYTF. The CDR3 DNA sequence: TGTGCCAGCAGCGCGGAACCGGACAGGCTGGACTATGGCTACACCTTC.

The chain links TRBV5-1 to TRBJ1-1; D not resolved. CDR1 is SGHRS and CDR2 is YFSETQ in the germline V gene. V shed 2 bases and J shed 1 base, with 9 bases lying between them. CDR3 size: 14 residues. The CDR3 nucleotides read TGCGCCAGCAGCTTCATATCAGGGAACACTGAAGCTTTCTTT. Residues: CASSFISGNTEAFF.

This clone was seen a handful of times. The J gene is TRBJ2-2, the V gene TRBV7-8; D might be TRBD2 (5 bases). Germline values: CDR1 SGHVS, CDR2 FQNEAQ. V was clipped by 2 bases and J by 4 bases, with 11 bases between them. The CDR3 totals 15 residues. CDR3 in amino acids: CASSLTRVGTGELFF. In nucleotides, the CDR3 is TGTGCCAGCAGCTTAACGAGGGTAGGCACCGGGGAGCTGTTTTTT.

The chain couples TRBV27 to TRBJ1-1; no definite D call. This CDR3 is 14 amino acids long. CDR1 MNHEY and CDR2 SMNVEV come from the germline V gene (reference sequence). Trimming left V 0 bases short and J 2 bases short, with 7 bases between. In DNA form, the CDR3 reads TGTGCCAGCAGTTTATCAACGGGAAACACTGAAGCTTTCTTT. Amino acids: CASSLSTGNTEAFF.

This clone was seen once. J is TRBJ2-1 and V is TRBV19; tentative D call: TRBD2 (7 bases). Germline CDR1 reads LNHDA; CDR2 reads SQIVND (reference sequence). This CDR3 region has 14 residues. V gave up 3 bases and J gave up 8 bases, with 14 bases separating them. The DNA of the CDR3 is TGTGCCAGTAGTATTTCTGGGGGGGGCTATGAGCAGTTCTTC. Amino acids: CASSISGGGYEQFF. The variable domain in full, completed from reference TRBV19 and TRBJ2-1, reads DGGITQSPKYLFRKEGQNVTLSCEQNLNHDAMYWYRQDPGQGLRLIYYSQIVNDFQKGDIAEGYSVSREKKESFPLTVTSAQKNPTAFYLCASSISGGGYEQFFGPGTRLTVL.

This clone was observed once. The V call is TRBV2, the J call TRBJ2-1; 9 positions match TRBD1. The length of the CDR3 is 16 residues. V lost 2 bases, J lost 8 bases, and 10 bases stayed unmatched. Germline assignment: CDR1 SNHLY and CDR2 FYNNEI. In nucleotides, the CDR3 is TGTGCCAGCAGTGAATCACAGGGGGCTCTCCTCCATGAGCAGTTCTTC. This encodes CASSESQGALLHEQFF.

V and J are TRBV3-1 (or the pseudogene TRBV3-2) and TRBJ2-7, with 9 bases matching TRBD1. The CDR3 is made up of 19 amino acids. V was clipped by 2 bases and J by 3 bases; unmatched bases: 17. From germline, CDR1 is LGHDT and CDR2 YNNKEL (reference sequence). Here the CDR3 DNA reads TGTGCCAGCAGCCAACCAAGTTCTCAAGTCGGACAGGGGTTCTACGAGCAGTACTTC. Translating gives CASSQPSSQVGQGFYEQYF.

The V call is TRBV5-1, the J call TRBJ1-1; D not certain. V was pared by 4 bases and J by 4 bases, with 8 bases between. CDR1 is SGHRS, CDR2 YFSETQ, per germline. The CDR3 totals 12 residues. CDR3 protein: CASSPEGTEAFF. For the CDR3, the DNA is TGCGCCAGCAGCCCTGAGGGCACTGAAGCTTTCTTT.

The chain links TRBV4-3 to TRBJ2-4; 8 nucleotides align to TRBD2. V trimming: 1 base; J trimming: 4 bases; junction bases outside the gene matches: 6. Looked up from germline, CDR1 is LGHNA and CDR2 is YSLEER. The CDR3 extends over 16 amino acids. The CDR3 protein is CASSQGKVAGKNIQYF. CDR3 in DNA: TGCGCCAGCAGCCAAGGGAAAGTAGCGGGGAAAAACATTCAGTACTTC.

This clone was detected a few times. The rearrangement uses TRBV5-4 and TRBJ2-1, with 7 bases fitting TRBD2. CDR1 is SGHNT and CDR2 is YYREEE in the germline V gene (reference sequence). This CDR3 has 15 residues. V dropped 4 bases and J dropped 0; count of bases not matched to a gene: 4. In DNA, the CDR3 is TGTGCCAGCAGCCGGGCGGGGGACTCCTACAATGAGCAGTTCTTC. It encodes CASSRAGDSYNEQFF.